A single sample is the source of the 29 T cell receptor beta chains below, sequenced in a study of blood T cells in healthy people across ages. Next came a second PCR, run for about 7 to 12 cycles, which used a sample-barcoded 5' primer along with a J-beta primer mix. Using its own MiXCR run on the 5' RACE reads, TCRdb lists one record per CDR3 protein. The sample lists roughly 1.4 million distinct CDR3 sequences, around 55% occurring once. The specimen was blood. The receptor source for this set is a young man in good health.

The chain has TRBV20-1 and TRBJ1-2, with D tentatively TRBD1 (5 bases). The CDR3 consists of 15 residues. The V gene lost 0 bases and the J gene lost 7 bases, with 18 bases spanning the gap. Germline V gene data show CDR1 as DFQATT and CDR2 as SNEGSKA (reference sequence). The CDR3 DNA sequence: TGCAGTGCTAGAGATCGGGGCCGCAATTACTCTGGCTACACCTTC. Amino acids: CSARDRGRNYSGYTF.

The sample holds a few counts of this clonotype. V usage is TRBV27 and J usage is TRBJ2-3; D unresolved. Germline-derived CDR1 and CDR2 are MNHEY and SMNVEV (reference sequence). Trimming pared 5 bases from V and 5 bases from J, leaving 17 bases between. The CDR3 contains 15 residues. Here the CDR3 DNA reads TGTGCCAGCAGTACCTCGGCAGGTTCTATAGATACGCAGTATTTT. It specifies CASSTSAGSIDTQYF.

In its sample, this clonotype was seen a few times. The V and J genes are TRBV20-1 and TRBJ2-7; no definite D call. Germline values: CDR1 DFQATT, CDR2 SNEGSKA (reference sequence). V was trimmed by 6 bases and J by 3 bases, leaving 15 bases between them. The CDR3 contains 13 residues. The CDR3 region is CSATHIIGYEQYF. As DNA, the CDR3 is TGCAGTGCGACCCACATCATAGGCTACGAGCAGTACTTC.

This chain links TRBV5-1 with TRBJ2-3; D is unclear. Per germline, CDR1 SGHRS and CDR2 YFSETQ. Trimming pared 3 bases from V and 3 bases from J, leaving 14 bases between. The CDR3 has 15 residues. The chain's CDR3 is CASSWTRGSTDTQYF. CDR3 in DNA: TGCGCCAGCAGCTGGACGCGTGGCAGTACAGATACGCAGTATTTT. The whole variable domain, remainder taken from reference TRBV5-1 and TRBJ2-3, is KAGVTQTPRYLIKTRGQQVTLSCSPISGHRSVSWYQQTPGQGLQFLFEYFSETQRNKGNFPGRFSGRQFSNSRSEMNVSTLELGDSALYLCASSWTRGSTDTQYFGPGTRLTVL.

The V and J genes are TRBV5-6 and TRBJ1-1; D is uncertain. The CDR3 runs to 11 residues. Germline CDR1 SGHDT, CDR2 YYEEEE. Deletions cut 3 bases from V and 11 bases from J, with 11 bases between. The CDR3 is CASSSTLGAFF. The DNA for the CDR3 is TGTGCCAGCAGCTCGACCCTTGGCGCTTTCTTT.

V is TRBV14 and J is TRBJ2-5; possibly TRBD1 for D (6 bases). Germline CDR1 SGHDN, CDR2 FVKESK. The V gene lost 4 bases and the J gene lost 2 bases, with 11 bases spanning the gap. The CDR3 has 14 amino acids. The CDR3 DNA sequence: TGTGCCAGCAGCCTAAGACAGGCTCAAGAGACCCAGTACTTC. Translation: CASSLRQAQETQYF.

The rearrangement links TRBV28 to TRBJ2-7; TRBD2 aligns across 9 bases. The CDR3 spans 14 residues. V dropped 5 bases and J dropped 10; count of bases not matched to a gene: 12. In germline, CDR1 is MDHEN, CDR2 SYDVKM. The CDR3 DNA reads as TGTGCCAGCAGTCCGGGACTAGCTACCCTGGCCCAGTACTTC. This translates into CASSPGLATLAQYF.

V gene TRBV5-4 combines with J gene TRBJ2-3; TRBD2 matches 8 bases. CDR3 length: 16 residues. Trimming took 4 bases from V and 3 from J; bases not matched to a gene: 10. The V gene's germline CDR1 is SGHNT and CDR2 YYREEE (reference sequence). In DNA form, the CDR3 reads TGTGCCAGCAGCCTACATATTGGCGGGGGGACAGATACGCAGTATTTT. Its protein product is CASSLHIGGGTDTQYF.

This clonotype was counted between two and nine times. The V and J genes are TRBV3-1 and TRBJ1-5; a possible D gene is TRBD1 (5 bases). Germline V gene sequence: CDR1 LGHDT, CDR2 YNNKEL (reference sequence). The CDR3 sequence is 14 residues long. Trimming pared 0 bases from V and 6 bases from J, leaving 9 bases between. The CDR3 region is CASSQETGSQPQHF. The CDR3 DNA reads TGTGCCAGCAGCCAAGAAACAGGTTCTCAGCCCCAGCATTTT.

Comment on this clonotype: One end of the junction varies from germline; a read error may be responsible. CDR3 sequence: CASRGGGNPPQHF. CDR3 bases: TGTGCCAGCAGAGGGGGGGGCAATCCGCCCCAGCATTTT. The genes are TRBV6-5 and TRBJ1-5; tentatively, D is TRBD1 (6 bases). The CDR3 loop spans 13 amino acids. Germline CDR1 and CDR2: MNHEY and SVGAGI.

The count of this clonotype is one. The conserved closing phenylalanine or tryptophan is absent in this CDR3, likely reflecting a read error. This chain links TRBV6-5 with TRBJ1-2, with 12 nucleotides matching TRBD1. The length of the CDR3 is 15 residues. Germline assignment: CDR1 MNHEY and CDR2 SVGAGI. The V and J ends lost 2 bases and 4 bases, in that order; junction bases with no gene match: 2. The CDR3 region has the DNA TGTGCCAGCAGTTACGGGACAGGGGGCGTCTATGGCTACACCGTC. Its protein product is CASSYGTGGVYGYTV.

The chain carries TRBV15 and TRBJ2-7; 7 nucleotides align to TRBD1. CDR3 length: 14 amino acids. Germline V gene lookup returns CDR1 LNHNV and CDR2 YYDKDF (reference sequence). Losses at the gene ends were 3 bases for V and 4 bases for J; bases not matched to a gene: 6. The CDR3 is CATSSARGWYEQYF. The CDR3 nucleotides are TGTGCCACCAGCAGTGCCAGGGGGTGGTACGAGCAGTACTTC. Together with reference TRBV15 and TRBJ2-7, the CDR3 gives the full variable domain: DAMVIQNPRYQVTQFGKPVTLSCSQTLNHNVMYWYQQKSSQAPKLLFHYYDKDFNNEADTPDNFQSRRPNTSFCFLDIRSPGLGDTAMYLCATSSARGWYEQYFGPGTRLTVT.

The J gene is TRBJ1-2, the V gene TRBV5-6, with TRBD1 matching 8 bases. The V gene's germline CDR1 is SGHDT and CDR2 YYEEEE. This CDR3 is 15 amino acids long. J was trimmed by 3 bases and V by 4 bases; bases with no gene match: 8. The CDR3: CASSPSDRVDYGYTF. DNA for the CDR3: TGTGCCAGCAGCCCGTCGGACAGGGTAGACTATGGCTACACCTTC.

This clonotype was observed a single time. The chain is built from TRBV20-1 and TRBJ2-5; TRBD2 matches at 13 bases. Germline CDR1 reads DFQATT; CDR2 reads SNEGSKA (reference sequence). This CDR3 is 15 amino acids long. The V segment lost 5 bases and the J segment 5 bases; nucleotides outside the gene matches: 8. The CDR3 DNA reads as TGCAGTGCTCCGAGGACTAGCGGGGGCGGGGAGACCCAGTACTTC. It encodes CSAPRTSGGGETQYF.

This clonotype was detected a few times. This sequence joins TRBV27 and TRBJ2-7; D call uncertain. The V gene's germline CDR1 is MNHEY and CDR2 SMNVEV (reference sequence). V lost 5 bases and J lost 3, with 20 bases in between. The CDR3 has 16 amino acids. This chain's CDR3 is CASSPSSPYNIYEQYF. The DNA for the CDR3 is TGTGCCAGCAGTCCCTCTTCACCTTACAATATCTACGAGCAGTACTTC.

The rearrangement uses TRBV7-9 and TRBJ2-7; TRBD2 matches 7 bases. Looked up from germline, CDR1 is SEHNR and CDR2 is FQNEAQ (reference sequence). This CDR3 contains 14 residues. The trim removed 7 bases at V and 1 base at J, leaving 7 bases unmatched. The CDR3: CASTASGYSYEQYF. DNA for the CDR3: TGTGCCAGCACAGCTAGCGGCTATTCCTACGAGCAGTACTTC.

The CDR3 sequence: CASRGEAGGDTQYF. CDR3 bases: TGTGCCAGCAGAGGGGAGGCCGGGGGGGATACGCAGTATTTT. This rearrangement joins TRBV2 to TRBJ2-3; 7 bases fit TRBD2. This CDR3 is 14 amino acids long. The V and J ends lost 6 bases and 6 bases, in that order; junction bases with no gene match: 9. CDR1 is SNHLY, CDR2 FYNNEI, per germline.

As to this clonotype: Sequence at one end of the junction differs from germline and may be a read error. V is TRBV20-1 and J is TRBJ2-4; maybe TRBD2 (6 bases). The CDR3 spans 14 residues. Per germline, CDR1 DFQATT and CDR2 SNEGSKA (reference sequence). The CDR3 sequence: CRAGQWGGKNIRYF. As DNA, the CDR3 is TGCAGAGCTGGGCAGTGGGGAGGCAAAAACATTCGGTACTTC.

DNA of the CDR3: TGCAGCGCAGGGGCAACTGGGGCCAACGTCCTGACTTTC. This codes for CSAGATGANVLTF. V and J are TRBV29-1 and TRBJ2-6; D may be TRBD1 (6 bases). V dropped 7 bases and J dropped 2 bases, with 9 bases sitting between them. This CDR3 comprises 13 residues. Germline V gene sequence: CDR1 SQVTM, CDR2 ANQGSEA.

V gene TRBV27 combines with J gene TRBJ1-1; the D is unclear. Germline lookup yields CDR1 MNHEY and CDR2 SMNVEV (reference sequence). This CDR3 region has 15 residues. V shed 6 bases and J shed 1 base, with 15 bases lying between them. The DNA of the CDR3 is TGTGCCAGCAGATACCATCTTTTTGGGAACACTGAAGCTTTCTTT. The encoded protein is CASRYHLFGNTEAFF.

The CDR3 reads CASSYWTGELFF. The CDR3 DNA reads as TGTGCCAGCAGTTATTGGACCGGGGAGCTGTTTTTT. The V and J genes are TRBV6-5 and TRBJ2-2, with unresolved D. Germline loops: CDR1 MNHEY, CDR2 SVGAGI. Trimming cost V 3 bases and J 5 bases, with 4 bases left between them. This CDR3 comprises 12 residues.

This clonotype was seen many times. J is TRBJ2-7 and V is TRBV14, with unresolved D. V was pared by 3 bases and J by 2 bases, with 5 bases between. Germline CDR1 SGHDN, CDR2 FVKESK. CDR3 length equals 12 residues. The CDR3, as DNA: TGTGCCAGCAGCCACCGTACCTACGAGCAGTACTTC. Translating gives CASSHRTYEQYF.

The CDR3 protein is CASSQVSGTDLYEQYF. For the CDR3, the DNA is TGTGCCAGCAGCCAAGTTTCCGGAACGGACCTATACGAGCAGTACTTC. The chain is built from TRBV4-2 and TRBJ2-7; no definite D call. CDR1 and CDR2 from the germline V gene are LGHNA and YNFKEQ. The CDR3 is 16 amino acids. Trimming pared 1 base from V and 4 bases from J, leaving 17 bases between.

The rearrangement links TRBV12-3 or TRBV12-4 to TRBJ2-7; no firm D call. Trimming left V 2 bases short and J 7 bases short, with 12 bases between. The CDR3 is 13 amino acids. The CDR3: CASSLSPWREQYF. The DNA of the CDR3 is TGTGCCAGCAGTTTAAGCCCGTGGCGGGAGCAGTACTTC.

This chain joins TRBV28 and TRBJ1-6; 7 nucleotides match TRBD1. The CDR3 runs 14 residues. The trim removed 5 bases at V and 7 bases at J, leaving 5 bases unmatched. Germline V CDR1 and CDR2: MDHEN, SYDVKM. CDR3 protein: CASSRDSRNSPLHF. CDR3 coding DNA: TGTGCCAGCAGTCGGGACAGCCGAAATTCACCCCTCCACTTT. The full variable domain, its missing parts supplied by reference TRBV28 and TRBJ1-6, is DVKVTQSSRYLVKRTGEKVFLECVQDMDHENMFWYRQDPGLGLRLIYFSYDVKMKEKGDIPEGYSVSREKKERFSLILESASTNQTSMYLCASSRDSRNSPLHFGNGTRLTVT.

The V and J genes are TRBV4-1 and TRBJ2-3; tentatively, D is TRBD1 (6 bases). Trimming removed 5 bases from V and 5 bases from J, with 11 bases in between. The CDR3 covers 13 residues. The germline V gene encodes CDR1 MGHRA and CDR2 YSYEKL. The CDR3 DNA follows: TGCGCCAGCAGCACCCGGACAGTAGATACGCAGTATTTT. Translation: CASSTRTVDTQYF.

This clonotype occurred once. Its ends do not fully match the called genes, so a read error is possible. In DNA, the CDR3 is TGTGCAAGCAGTTTTGTTAGCGGGACCTACGAGCAGTACTTC. It specifies CASSFVSGTYEQYF. V and J are TRBV27 and TRBJ2-7; 8 bases map to TRBD2. This CDR3 spans 14 amino acids. Germline V gene sequence: CDR1 MNHEY, CDR2 SMNVEV (reference sequence).

The chain employs TRBV25-1 and TRBJ2-5, with TRBD2 as a possible D gene (6 bases). Germline V gene sequence: CDR1 MGHDK, CDR2 SYGVNS. The CDR3 covers 18 residues. Between the trimmed V and J ends, which lost 6 bases and 1 base, there was a span of 24 bases. The CDR3 region is CASSQPGEKGSAQETQYF. CDR3 nucleotides: TGTGCCAGCAGCCAACCGGGGGAAAAGGGAAGCGCCCAAGAGACCCAGTACTTC.

This clonotype was found a few times. The chain recombines TRBV20-1 with TRBJ1-4, with D maybe TRBD1 (6 bases). V lost 6 bases, J lost 8 bases, and 16 bases lay in between. Germline CDR1 is DFQATT and CDR2 is SNEGSKA (reference sequence). This CDR3 has 13 residues. CDR3 sequence (DNA): TGCAGTGCCCGTAGGACAGCGGCGGAAAAACTGTTTTTT. Residues: CSARRTAAEKLFF.